This T cell receptor beta chain was recovered during a study of blood T cell repertoires in COVID-19. Study background: Samples came from the United States, Italy and Spain, spanning acute and convalescent COVID-19.

This CDR3 is 14 amino acids long. The germline V and J ends were trimmed by 0 bases and 2 bases, with 8 bases remaining between them. The germline CDR1 and CDR2 sequences are SGHAT and FQDESV (reference sequence). Authors' processing steps: Amplifying reference gene primers gave estimates of nucleated cell counts. Repertoires were generated with immunoSEQ multiplex PCR, while TCRdb's copy carries only in-frame clones and drops some. V, J and clone size were drawn from that table, and D and trimming were deduced from the DNA. Among 75,000 to 85,000 clones listed, approximately 78% were seen once. The chain is built from TRBV11-1 and TRBJ2-7; maybe TRBD1 (5 bases). The source of this sequence is a human donor in a cohort sampled during active COVID-19. The specimen sequenced was peripheral blood. The CDR3, as DNA: TGTGCCAGCAGCTTAGCGGGCAGGGCCTACGAGCAGTACTTC. This gives the protein CASSLAGRAYEQYF.